This is a list of T cell receptor beta chains from one sample in a study of blood T cell repertoires in COVID-19. Generated by immunoSEQ multiplex PCR, the TCRdb table keeps only in-frame clones and is missing some. The table includes about 280,000 clones, roughly 80% detected once. Sequenced sample: PBMCs or T cells enriched from blood (not recorded which). The receptors shown here come from a man aged 35 to 55 who had been exposed to COVID-19. Both conserved end residues are part of each CDR3. Fields, in order: V gene, CDR3 length, J gene, clone size, D gene, CDR3 DNA, CDR3 protein. D genes are given only for firm matches. Not every row has a clone size; where given, it reads once, few, many or a size class.

v_call: TRBV5-1; cdr3_length: 15; j_call: TRBJ1-3; clone_size: NA; d_call: TRBD1; cdr3_nt: TGCGCCAGCAGCTTAAGGACAGGGGCTGGAAACACCATATATTTT; cdr3_aa: CASSLRTGAGNTIYF
v_call: TRBV2; cdr3_length: 18; j_call: TRBJ1-5; clone_size: NA; d_call: NA; cdr3_nt: TGTGCCAGCAGTGAAGGGGAGGGGCTCTTGTATAGCAATCAGCCCCAGCATTTT; cdr3_aa: CASSEGEGLLYSNQPQHF
v_call: TRBV5-4; cdr3_length: 15; j_call: TRBJ2-5; clone_size: many; d_call: TRBD2; cdr3_nt: TGTGCCAGCAGATTTAGCGGGAGGGCGGAGGAGACCCAGTACTTC; cdr3_aa: CASRFSGRAEETQYF
v_call: TRBV30; cdr3_length: 16; j_call: TRBJ1-3; clone_size: NA; d_call: TRBD1; cdr3_nt: TGTGCCTGGAGTGTTAGGGGGCGAGTGAAAGGAAACACCATATATTTT; cdr3_aa: CAWSVRGRVKGNTIYF
v_call: TRBV9; cdr3_length: 16; j_call: TRBJ1-4; clone_size: many; d_call: TRBD1; cdr3_nt: TGTGCCAGCAGCGCCTTCTTAGGGACAGGGGTGGAAAAACTGTTTTTT; cdr3_aa: CASSAFLGTGVEKLFF
v_call: TRBV6-5; cdr3_length: 14; j_call: TRBJ1-4; clone_size: NA; d_call: TRBD1; cdr3_nt: TGTGCCAGCAGTCACCGGGACAGAGGTGAAAAACTGTTTTTT; cdr3_aa: CASSHRDRGEKLFF
v_call: TRBV6-6; cdr3_length: 15; j_call: TRBJ1-5; clone_size: once; d_call: NA; cdr3_nt: TGTGCCAGCAGTTCAGGGCCAGGGCTTAATCAGCCCCAGCATTTT; cdr3_aa: CASSSGPGLNQPQHF
v_call: TRBV7-2; cdr3_length: 11; j_call: TRBJ1-2; clone_size: few; d_call: NA; cdr3_nt: TGTGCCAGCACCAAACTCGGTGGCTACACCTTC; cdr3_aa: CASTKLGGYTF
v_call: TRBV25-1; cdr3_length: 13; j_call: TRBJ2-7; clone_size: NA; d_call: NA; cdr3_nt: TGTGCCAGCAGTGAATTGAGAGGGTGGGAGCAGTACTTC; cdr3_aa: CASSELRGWEQYF
v_call: TRBV9; cdr3_length: 16; j_call: TRBJ2-3; clone_size: NA; d_call: NA; cdr3_nt: TGTGCCAGCAGCGTAGGGACACGTGCTAGCACAGATACGCAGTATTTT; cdr3_aa: CASSVGTRASTDTQYF
v_call: TRBV19; cdr3_length: 14; j_call: TRBJ2-1; clone_size: NA; d_call: NA; cdr3_nt: TGTGCCAGTAGTCAGCGGCGTATCTACAATGAGCAGTTCTTC; cdr3_aa: CASSQRRIYNEQFF
v_call: TRBV7-2; cdr3_length: 14; j_call: TRBJ2-7; clone_size: NA; d_call: TRBD2; cdr3_nt: TGTGCCAGCAACGCAGCGGGAGTATCGTACGAGCAGTACTTC; cdr3_aa: CASNAAGVSYEQYF
v_call: TRBV5-5; cdr3_length: 13; j_call: TRBJ2-3; clone_size: NA; d_call: TRBD2; cdr3_nt: TGTGCCAGCAGCTCACGGGGGGGAGATACGCAGTATTTT; cdr3_aa: CASSSRGGDTQYF
v_call: TRBV2; cdr3_length: 14; j_call: TRBJ2-7; clone_size: NA; d_call: NA; cdr3_nt: TGTGCCAGCATTTCAACGGGACATGGATCCGAGCAGTACTTC; cdr3_aa: CASISTGHGSEQYF
v_call: TRBV30; cdr3_length: 16; j_call: TRBJ1-4; clone_size: NA; d_call: NA; cdr3_nt: TGTGCCTGGTCACCAACGGTAGCTGCGGGGGGTGAAAAACTGTTTTTT; cdr3_aa: CAWSPTVAAGGEKLFF
v_call: TRBV7-9; cdr3_length: 8; j_call: TRBJ2-3; clone_size: few; d_call: NA; cdr3_nt: TGTGCCAGCAGCCCACAGTATTTT; cdr3_aa: CASSPQYF
v_call: TRBV28; cdr3_length: 15; j_call: TRBJ1-4; clone_size: NA; d_call: TRBD1; cdr3_nt: TGTGCCACCCAAACAGGGGCCGCATCTAATGAAAAACTGTTTTTT; cdr3_aa: CATQTGAASNEKLFF
v_call: TRBV11-2; cdr3_length: 14; j_call: TRBJ2-7; clone_size: once; d_call: TRBD2; cdr3_nt: TGTGCCAGCAGCTCGACCGGGACTACCTACGAGCAGTACTTC; cdr3_aa: CASSSTGTTYEQYF